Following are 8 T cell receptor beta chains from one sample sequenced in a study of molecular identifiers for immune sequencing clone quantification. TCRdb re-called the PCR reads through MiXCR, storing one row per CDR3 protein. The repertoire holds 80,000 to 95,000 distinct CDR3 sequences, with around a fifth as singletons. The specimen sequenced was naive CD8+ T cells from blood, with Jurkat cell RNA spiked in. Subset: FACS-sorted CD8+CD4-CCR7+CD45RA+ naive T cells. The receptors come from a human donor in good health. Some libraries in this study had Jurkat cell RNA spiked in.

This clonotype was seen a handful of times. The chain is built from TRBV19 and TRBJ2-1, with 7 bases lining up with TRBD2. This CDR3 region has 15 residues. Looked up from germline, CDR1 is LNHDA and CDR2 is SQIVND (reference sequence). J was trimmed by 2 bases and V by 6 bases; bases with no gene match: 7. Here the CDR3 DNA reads TGTGCCAGTAGAATCTCTAGCGGTACCTACAATGAGCAGTTCTTC. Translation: CASRISSGTYNEQFF.

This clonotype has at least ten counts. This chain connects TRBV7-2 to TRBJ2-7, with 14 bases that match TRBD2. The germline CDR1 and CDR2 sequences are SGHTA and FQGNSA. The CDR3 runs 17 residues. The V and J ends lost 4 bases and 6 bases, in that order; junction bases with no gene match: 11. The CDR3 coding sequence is TGTGCCAGCAGCTCCGAGTTGACTAGCGGGGGGGCCGGCGAGCAGTACTTC. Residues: CASSSELTSGGAGEQYF.

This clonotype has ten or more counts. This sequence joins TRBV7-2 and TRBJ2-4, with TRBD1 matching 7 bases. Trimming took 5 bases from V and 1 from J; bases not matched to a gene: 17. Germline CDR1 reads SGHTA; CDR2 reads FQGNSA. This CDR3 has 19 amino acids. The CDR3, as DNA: TGTGCCAGCAGCCCGTGGACAGGTTCCCTGAACGTGGCCAAAAACATTCAGTACTTC. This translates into CASSPWTGSLNVAKNIQYF.

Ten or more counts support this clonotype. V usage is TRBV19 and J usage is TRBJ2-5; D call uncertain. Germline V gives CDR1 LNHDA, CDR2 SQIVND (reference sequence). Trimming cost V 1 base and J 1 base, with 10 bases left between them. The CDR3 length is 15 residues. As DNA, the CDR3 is TGTGCCAGTAGTATAGTTCCCGCCGGCCAAGAGACCCAGTACTTC. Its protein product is CASSIVPAGQETQYF.

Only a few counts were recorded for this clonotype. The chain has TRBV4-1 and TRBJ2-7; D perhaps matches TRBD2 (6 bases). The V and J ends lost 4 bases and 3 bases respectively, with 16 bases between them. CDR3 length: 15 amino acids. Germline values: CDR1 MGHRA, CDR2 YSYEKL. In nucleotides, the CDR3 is TGCGCCAGCAGCCCCCCGGGGGTGGCGGGCTACGAGCAGTACTTC. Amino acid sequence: CASSPPGVAGYEQYF.

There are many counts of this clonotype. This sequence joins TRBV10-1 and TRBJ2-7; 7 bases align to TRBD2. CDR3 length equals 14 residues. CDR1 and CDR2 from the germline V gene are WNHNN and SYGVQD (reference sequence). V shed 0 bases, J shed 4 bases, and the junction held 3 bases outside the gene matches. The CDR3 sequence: CASSESTAGYEQYF. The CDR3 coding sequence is TGCGCCAGCAGTGAGTCTACAGCGGGGTACGAGCAGTACTTC.

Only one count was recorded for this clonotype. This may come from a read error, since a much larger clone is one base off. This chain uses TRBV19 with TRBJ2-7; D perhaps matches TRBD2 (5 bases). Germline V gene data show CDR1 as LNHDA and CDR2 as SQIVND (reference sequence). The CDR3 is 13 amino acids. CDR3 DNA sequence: TGTACCAGTAGTTTTGGATCCGGAGGTTGGCAGTACTTC. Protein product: CTSSFGSGGWQYF. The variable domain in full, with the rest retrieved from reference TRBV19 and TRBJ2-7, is DGGITQSPKYLFRKEGQNVTLSCEQNLNHDAMYWYRQDPGQGLRLIYYSQIVNDFQKGDIAEGYSVSREKKESFPLTVTSAQKNPTAFYLCTSSFGSGGWQYFGPGTRLTVT.

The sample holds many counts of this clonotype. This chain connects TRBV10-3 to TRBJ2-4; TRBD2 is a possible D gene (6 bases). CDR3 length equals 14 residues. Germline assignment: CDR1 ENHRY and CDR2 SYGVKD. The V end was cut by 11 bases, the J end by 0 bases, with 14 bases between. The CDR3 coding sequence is TGTGCCTCTGGGAGGATACTAGCCAAAAACATTCAGTACTTC. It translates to CASGRILAKNIQYF.